The rows below give T cell receptor beta chains drawn from one sample of a study of T cell responses to AZD1222 COVID-19 vaccine. This table comes from immunoSEQ multiplex PCR, and its TCRdb copy is limited to in-frame clones, with some not included. Among approximately 100,000 clones, about nine tenths were seen once, and the ten largest hold roughly 1.4%. The sequencing here drew on peripheral blood, taken on day 0 of AZD1222 vaccination. Every receptor here comes from an adult in good health. Each CDR3 is given with its conserved first and last residue. Fields, in order: D gene, V gene, clone size, J gene, CDR3 DNA, CDR3 protein. D genes are given only for firm matches. Some rows have no size entry. The others give once, few or many, or a class for an expanded clone.

NA	TRBV3-1/TRBV3-2	NA	TRBJ1-5	TGTGCCAGCAGCCAAGAGGGTAGGGGAGGTCAGCCCCAGCATTTT	CASSQEGRGGQPQHF
NA	TRBV11-2	NA	TRBJ1-2	TGTGCCAGCAGCCCCGGGTCTTATGGCTACACCTTC	CASSPGSYGYTF
NA	TRBV5-1	NA	TRBJ1-6	TGCGCCAGCAGCTTTCTGGCCGACCGGGATTCACCCCTCCACTTT	CASSFLADRDSPLHF
NA	TRBV10-3	NA	TRBJ2-2	TGTGCCATCAATGACGGCACCGGGGAGCTGTTTTTT	CAINDGTGELFF
NA	TRBV7-2	NA	TRBJ1-6	TGTGCCAGCAGCCCGTTGGGGGAACCCTCCTTGCCCCTCCACTTT	CASSPLGEPSLPLHF
NA	TRBV6-5	NA	TRBJ2-7	TGTGCCAGCAACCTTAGGGTGGTTGACGAGCAGTACTTC	CASNLRVVDEQYF
NA	TRBV6-6	NA	TRBJ2-7	TGTGCCAGCAGTTACGCAGCCACCCACGAGCAGTACTTC	CASSYAATHEQYF
NA	TRBV6-5	NA	TRBJ1-2	TGTGCCAGCAGAGGGACCGCAACTAACTATGGCTACACCTTC	CASRGTATNYGYTF
NA	TRBV29-1	NA	TRBJ1-1	TGCAGCGTTGAAGTTAAGGGGAGGCGAACTGAAGCTTTCTTT	CSVEVKGRRTEAFF
TRBD1	TRBV5-1	once	TRBJ1-3	TGCGCCAGCAGCTCTGAACAGGGGGCTGGAAACACCATATATTTT	CASSSEQGAGNTIYF
TRBD2	TRBV7-3	NA	TRBJ2-1	TGTGCCAGCAGCTTGTCAGCGGGGGGGTACAATGAGCAGTTCTTC	CASSLSAGGYNEQFF
NA	TRBV7-2	NA	TRBJ1-2	TGTGCCAGCAGCTTAGGGACGGACTATGGCTACACCTTC	CASSLGTDYGYTF
NA	TRBV9	NA	TRBJ2-1	TGTGCCAGCAGCGCAAAAGGAGACAGGTCCTATGTTCGCGAGCAGTTCTTC	CASSAKGDRSYVREQFF
NA	TRBV15	NA	TRBJ1-5	TGTGCCACCAGTACTACGGTTCAGCAGCCCCAGCATTTT	CATSTTVQQPQHF
NA	TRBV19	NA	TRBJ2-6	TGTGCCAGTAACCCACCCAGCCCGGGGCCCGGGGCCAACGTCCTGACTTTC	CASNPPSPGPGANVLTF
NA	TRBV10-1	NA	TRBJ1-1	TGCGCCAGCAGCCCGAACAGGGACACTGAAGCTTTCTTT	CASSPNRDTEAFF
TRBD1	TRBV24-1	NA	TRBJ1-2	TGTGCCACCAGTGCGACAGGGTCGGACTACACCTTC	CATSATGSDYTF
TRBD1	TRBV28	NA	TRBJ1-5	TGTGCCAGCGCTTCCGGGACAGGGGAGCTTGGCCAGCCCCAGCATTTT	CASASGTGELGQPQHF
NA	TRBV12-3/TRBV12-4	NA	TRBJ2-7	TGTGCCAGCAGTTCTCGAAGCTCCTACGAGCAGTACTTC	CASSSRSSYEQYF
TRBD1	TRBV15	NA	TRBJ2-5	TGTGCCACCAGCAGACAACAGGGGGTTGGAGAGACCCAGTACTTC	CATSRQQGVGETQYF
NA	TRBV6-1	NA	TRBJ1-6	TGTGCCAGCAGTGAAGTGGAGATCCCTCGTAATTCACCCCTCCACTTT	CASSEVEIPRNSPLHF
NA	TRBV28	NA	TRBJ2-3	TGTGCCAGCAGTTCTACGATTGCAGATACGCAGTATTTT	CASSSTIADTQYF
NA	TRBV24-1	few	TRBJ1-2	TGTGCCACCAGTGAGCAGGGAGAGGATGGCTACACCTTC	CATSEQGEDGYTF
NA	TRBV19	NA	TRBJ1-4	TGTGCCAGTAGTAGGGACATATCTAATGAAAAACTGTTTTTT	CASSRDISNEKLFF
NA	TRBV6-1	NA	TRBJ1-3	TGTGCCAGCAGTGAATACGGGGCTAGCTCTGGAAACACCATATATTTT	CASSEYGASSGNTIYF
NA	TRBV7-8	NA	TRBJ2-7	TGTGCCAGCAGCTCCCCCGTCGGAGGATCCTACGAGCAGTACTTC	CASSSPVGGSYEQYF
TRBD1	TRBV24-1	NA	TRBJ1-5	TGTGCCACCAGTGATTTTTTGACAGGGGGTCAGCCCCAGCATTTT	CATSDFLTGGQPQHF
TRBD1	TRBV3-1/TRBV3-2	NA	TRBJ1-2	TGTGCCAGCAGCCAGTCGGACAGGGGGATGGTCGGCTACACCTTC	CASSQSDRGMVGYTF
TRBD1	TRBV5-4	few	TRBJ2-1	TGTGCCAGCAGCAGGACAGGGTCCGATGAGCAGTTCTTC	CASSRTGSDEQFF
NA	TRBV11-3	once	TRBJ1-1	TGTGCCAGCCCTGGGGGGCCCTCAAGGAACACTGAAGCTTTCTTT	CASPGGPSRNTEAFF
NA	TRBV30	NA	TRBJ1-1	TGTGCCTGGAGTGTCGGTTGGGCGGAGAACACTGAAGCTTTCTTT	CAWSVGWAENTEAFF
NA	TRBV27	once	TRBJ2-2	TGTGCCAGCAGTTTATATTCGGGGCGAGAGGAGCTGTTTTTT	CASSLYSGREELFF
NA	TRBV9	NA	TRBJ2-1	TGTGCCAGCAGCGTAGCTACGGGGGCAGGGCAGTTCTTC	CASSVATGAGQFF
NA	TRBV24-1	NA	TRBJ1-3	TGTGCCACCAGTGATTTGGAAGAGGGGAGGGCTGGAAACACCATATATTTT	CATSDLEEGRAGNTIYF
NA	TRBV7-8	few	TRBJ1-5	TGTGCCAGCAGCTTAGGACAGCAACGCAATCAGCCCCAGCATTTT	CASSLGQQRNQPQHF
TRBD1	TRBV9	NA	TRBJ1-5	TGTGCCAGCAGCGTAGCAGGGGGTCAGCCCCAGCATTTT	CASSVAGGQPQHF
NA	TRBV19	NA	TRBJ2-7	TGTGCCAGCTCAGAGCCGGGGGAGATCTACGAGCAGTACTTC	CASSEPGEIYEQYF
TRBD1	TRBV18	NA	TRBJ1-1	TGTGCCAGCTCTCGGGACAGCAACACTGAAGCTTTCTTT	CASSRDSNTEAFF
NA	TRBV11-3	once	TRBJ1-2	TGTGCCAGCAGCTTAGTAGGCACGGGGGATGGCTACACCTTC	CASSLVGTGDGYTF
NA	TRBV27	NA	TRBJ2-3	TGTGCCAGCAGTTTAAGCGTAAGCACAGATACGCAGTATTTT	CASSLSVSTDTQYF
NA	TRBV6-4	NA	TRBJ1-6	TGTGCCAGCAGTGAGAACTCCTATAATTCACCCCTCCACTTT	CASSENSYNSPLHF
NA	TRBV11-1	NA	TRBJ1-2	TGTGCCAGCAGCTTAGAGCCCGGACAGAGCGGCTACACCTTC	CASSLEPGQSGYTF
NA	TRBV28	once	TRBJ1-3	TGTGCCAGCAGTTTAAGGCCGGCCTCTGGAAACACCATATATTTT	CASSLRPASGNTIYF
NA	TRBV29-1	NA	TRBJ2-5	TGCAGCGTTGAAGGCGGACCCCGCCTGGGGGAGACCCAGTACTTC	CSVEGGPRLGETQYF
TRBD1	TRBV24-1	NA	TRBJ1-3	TGTGCCACCAGTGATATGGGACAGGGCCTCGGAAACACCATATATTTT	CATSDMGQGLGNTIYF
NA	TRBV14	NA	TRBJ1-1	TGTGCCAGCAGCGACAGGCTTGAGACTGAAGCTTTCTTT	CASSDRLETEAFF
TRBD1	TRBV30	NA	TRBJ1-1	TGTGCCTGGGTGGACAGGGGCTTTTTTGTGAACACTGAAGCTTTCTTT	CAWVDRGFFVNTEAFF
NA	TRBV10-2	NA	TRBJ1-4	TGCGCCAGCAGTGAAGCCGGAGGGGATGAAAAACTGTTTTTT	CASSEAGGDEKLFF
NA	TRBV9	NA	TRBJ2-5	TGTGCCAGCAGCCCACTTGCAGGGGGGACCTACCAAGAGACCCAGTACTTC	CASSPLAGGTYQETQYF
NA	TRBV7-9	once	TRBJ2-2	TGTGCCAGCAGCTTTCAGGGTACCGGGGAGCTGTTTTTT	CASSFQGTGELFF
NA	TRBV11-2	few	TRBJ1-6	TGTGCCAGCAGCCTGGGATCGGATGCACCCCTCCACTTT	CASSLGSDAPLHF
NA	TRBV5-4	NA	TRBJ1-2	TGTGCCAGCAGCTTGGTGGCGGGCCTGAACTATGGCTACACCTTC	CASSLVAGLNYGYTF
NA	TRBV3-1/TRBV3-2	NA	TRBJ1-1	TGTGCCAGCAGCCCCGAAACCGAGAACACTGAAGCTTTCTTT	CASSPETENTEAFF
NA	TRBV7-9	few	TRBJ2-1	TGTGCCAGCAGCTTATTTAGCGGACCATACAATGAGCAGTTCTTC	CASSLFSGPYNEQFF
NA	TRBV7-2	few	TRBJ2-7	TGTGCCAGCGGGGACGAGTACCATTACGAGCAGTACTTC	CASGDEYHYEQYF
NA	TRBV6-5	NA	TRBJ1-1	TGTGCCAGCAGTTTGGGCATCCTAGCGAGTGAAGCTTTCTTT	CASSLGILASEAFF
NA	TRBV7-9	NA	TRBJ2-1	TGTGCCAGCAGCTTAGCGTCAAATGAGCAGTTCTTC	CASSLASNEQFF
NA	TRBV27	NA	TRBJ1-6	TGTGCCAGCACCCCGGCCCGGAGTTCACCCCTCCACTTT	CASTPARSSPLHF